A single sample is the source of the 6 T cell receptor beta chains below, sequenced in a study of shared T cell receptors in the human thymus. Sequenced by immunoSEQ multiplex PCR; TCRdb stores in-frame clones only, minus some. The sample lists about 380,000 clones; over 90% were seen once. The material sequenced was thymocytes. The receptors originated from a human donor.

The chain links TRBV4-1 to TRBJ1-1; a weak D match, TRBD1 (6 bases). CDR3 length: 14 residues. Germline V gene sequence: CDR1 MGHRA, CDR2 YSYEKL. Trimming removed 0 bases at V and 5 bases at J, with 10 bases between. The CDR3 DNA reads as TGCGCCAGCAGCCAAGAGGACAGAAGAACTGAAGCTTTCTTT. Protein sequence: CASSQEDRRTEAFF.

V gene TRBV27 combines with J gene TRBJ1-6; 7 nucleotides match TRBD1. The CDR3 length is 16 residues. Germline CDR1 and CDR2: MNHEY and SMNVEV (reference sequence). The V gene end was trimmed by 0 bases and the J gene end by 6 bases; junction bases not matched to a gene: 5. CDR3 in DNA: TGTGCCAGCAGTTTATCGAACCACAGGGGTAATTCACCCCTCCACTTT. It translates to CASSLSNHRGNSPLHF.

The chain carries TRBV19 and TRBJ1-1; possible D gene TRBD1, 5 bases. The CDR3 extends over 14 amino acids. Trimming left V 1 base short and J 3 bases short, with 9 bases between. In germline, CDR1 is LNHDA, CDR2 SQIVND (reference sequence). The CDR3 DNA is TGTGCCAGTAGTATAGGTCCAGGGCACACTGAAGCTTTCTTT. Its protein is CASSIGPGHTEAFF.

This sequence joins TRBV5-4 and TRBJ2-7; tentative D call: TRBD2 (5 bases). Trimming removed 7 bases at V and 4 bases at J, with 15 bases between. The germline V gene has CDR1 SGHNT and CDR2 YYREEE (reference sequence). The CDR3 is 13 residues long. The CDR3: CASGWAGRYEQYF. The CDR3 DNA follows: TGTGCCAGCGGCTGGGCGGGCCGGTACGAGCAGTACTTC.

The chain is built from TRBV11-3 and TRBJ2-7; D remains ambiguous. CDR1 and CDR2 (germline): SGHNT, YENEEA. Trimming removed 5 bases at V and 0 bases at J, with 14 bases between. The CDR3 consists of 15 residues. The CDR3 DNA sequence: TGTGCCAGCAGCCGGGCCCCCGCAGGCTCCTACGAGCAGTACTTC. Translation gives CASSRAPAGSYEQYF.

The chain carries TRBV5-6 and TRBJ1-1; D unclear. The CDR3 contains 14 residues. V was trimmed by 4 bases and J by 3 bases, leaving 13 bases between them. The germline V gene has CDR1 SGHDT and CDR2 YYEEEE. CDR3 amino acids: CASSPEGSDTEAFF. The CDR3 DNA sequence: TGTGCCAGCAGCCCCGAGGGCAGTGACACTGAAGCTTTCTTT.